The rows below give T cell receptor beta chains drawn from one sample of a study of blood T cell repertoires in COVID-19. Assay: immunoSEQ multiplex PCR; the TCRdb copy retains only in-frame clones and omits some. The sample shows 390,000 or so clones, approximately 89% of them seen only once. The source material was peripheral blood. These receptors were collected from a woman aged 30 to 39 with COVID-19, enrolled during active disease. The CDR3 runs from the conserved cysteine through the conserved F or W. The D gene is left open where the match is weak. Part of the rows lack a size; the others show once, few, many or a class for expanded clones.

>TRBV28|TRBJ1-3|.|.
CASSLEGEGNTIYF
TGTGCCAGCAGTTTGGAGGGCGAAGGAAACACCATATATTTT
>TRBV30|TRBJ1-6|few|TRBD1
CAWVTGAGSPLHF
TGTGCCTGGGTAACAGGGGCCGGGTCACCCCTCCACTTT
>TRBV20-1|TRBJ1-6|.|.
CSASRQILHF
TGCAGTGCTTCCAGACAAATCCTCCACTTT
>TRBV27|TRBJ1-4|.|.
CSDGGENEKLFF
TGTTCCGACGGGGGGGAGAATGAAAAACTGTTTTTT
>TRBV6-5|TRBJ2-6|.|TRBD1
CASSSGQAGANVLTF
TGTGCCAGCAGTTCGGGACAGGCTGGGGCCAACGTCCTGACTTTC
>TRBV11-2|TRBJ2-7|.|.
CASSLGRSGSYEQYF
TGTGCCAGCAGCTTAGGTCGGTCGGGATCCTACGAGCAGTACTTC
>TRBV5-1|TRBJ2-1|.|.
CASSFDRDNEQFF
TGCGCCAGCAGCTTTGACAGAGACAATGAGCAGTTCTTC
>TRBV7-2|TRBJ1-2|.|.
CASSTSTQGYTF
TGTGCCAGCAGCACCTCAACACAGGGCTACACCTTC
>TRBV6-1|TRBJ2-1|.|.
CASSEAGWQGTYNEQFF
TGTGCCAGCAGTGAAGCAGGGTGGCAGGGGACCTACAATGAGCAGTTCTTC
>TRBV7-3|TRBJ1-3|.|.
CASSLQGPGNTIYF
TGTGCCAGCAGCTTACAGGGTCCTGGAAACACCATATATTTT
>TRBV7-9|TRBJ2-3|.|.
CASSRDVTSTDTQYF
TGTGCCAGCAGCAGGGATGTAACTAGCACAGATACGCAGTATTTT
>TRBV27|TRBJ1-1|.|TRBD1
CASSRQGVGRAFF
TGTGCCAGCAGCCGGCAGGGGGTGGGTAGAGCTTTCTTT
>TRBV27|TRBJ1-2|.|TRBD1
CASSLRQGAGYTF
TGTGCCAGCAGTCTTCGACAGGGAGCTGGCTACACCTTC
>TRBV3-1/TRBV3-2|TRBJ2-7|.|TRBD2
CASSRSGTTYEQYF
TGTGCCAGCAGCCGTAGCGGGACTACCTACGAGCAGTACTTC
>TRBV19|TRBJ2-7|.|.
CASSRPQGNEQYF
TGTGCCAGTAGTAGGCCCCAGGGGAACGAGCAGTACTTC
>TRBV5-4|TRBJ1-2|.|.
CASSYPGGNYGYTF
TGTGCCAGCAGCTACCCCGGGGGGAACTATGGCTACACCTTC
>TRBV6-5|TRBJ1-1|.|.
CASSTETTEAFF
TGTGCCAGCAGTACAGAAACCACTGAAGCTTTCTTT
>TRBV19|TRBJ2-3|.|.
CASSIQSTDTQYF
TGTGCCAGTAGTATCCAAAGCACAGATACGCAGTATTTT